The T cell receptor beta chain described here comes from a study of regulatory T cells in long-lasting Graves disease. Points from the study as a whole: Favored gene segments in persistent disease were TRBV28, TRBJ1-2 and TRBJ2-5.

Time point defined: persistent/refractory GD, antithyroid drugs over 5 years with positive TRAb. Researchers made the TCR library from RNA that was extracted from PBMCs. Construction of TCR beta libraries relied on iRepertoire HTBI primers and on Arm-PCR targeting CDR3 regions. TCRdb reanalysed the multiplex PCR reads using MiXCR and keeps one entry per CDR3 protein. Here the sample spans 400,000 to 500,000 distinct CDR3 sequences, over 20% being singletons. The length of the CDR3 is 12 residues. The germline gives CDR1 LNHDA, CDR2 SQIVND (reference sequence). V lost 10 bases and J lost 2, with 11 bases in between. This clonotype came up a few times. Its specificity is unknown.

The V call is TRBV19, the J call TRBJ1-1; weak D call: TRBD1 (6 bases). The source was peripheral blood mononuclear cells (PBMCs), collected when the disease was refractory, from a patient treated with antithyroid drugs. This TCR derives from a female donor with Graves disease. The CDR3 protein is CATGQTNTEAFF. The CDR3 nucleotides are TGTGCCACCGGACAGACAAACACTGAAGCTTTCTTT. The whole variable domain, filled in from reference TRBV19 and TRBJ1-1, reads DGGITQSPKYLFRKEGQNVTLSCEQNLNHDAMYWYRQDPGQGLRLIYYSQIVNDFQKGDIAEGYSVSREKKESFPLTVTSAQKNPTAFYLCATGQTNTEAFFGQGTRLTVV.